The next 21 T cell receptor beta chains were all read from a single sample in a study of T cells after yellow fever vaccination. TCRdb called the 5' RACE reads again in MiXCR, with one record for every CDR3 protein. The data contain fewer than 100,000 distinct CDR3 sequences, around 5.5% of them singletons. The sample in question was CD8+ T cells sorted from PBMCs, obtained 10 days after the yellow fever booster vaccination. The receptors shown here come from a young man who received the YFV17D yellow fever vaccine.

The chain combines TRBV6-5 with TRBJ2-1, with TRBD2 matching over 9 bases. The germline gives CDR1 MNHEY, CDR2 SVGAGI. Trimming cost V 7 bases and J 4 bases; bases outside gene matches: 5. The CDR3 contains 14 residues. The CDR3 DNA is TGTGCCAGCAAAGCTAGCGGGGCTTACAATGAGCAGTTCTTC. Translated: CASKASGAYNEQFF.

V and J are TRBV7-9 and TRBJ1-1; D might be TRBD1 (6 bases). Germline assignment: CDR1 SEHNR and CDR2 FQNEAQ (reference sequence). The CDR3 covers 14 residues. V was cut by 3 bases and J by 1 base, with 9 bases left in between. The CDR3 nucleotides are TGTGCCAGCAGCTTGACAGGTACGAACACTGAAGCTTTCTTT. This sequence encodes CASSLTGTNTEAFF.

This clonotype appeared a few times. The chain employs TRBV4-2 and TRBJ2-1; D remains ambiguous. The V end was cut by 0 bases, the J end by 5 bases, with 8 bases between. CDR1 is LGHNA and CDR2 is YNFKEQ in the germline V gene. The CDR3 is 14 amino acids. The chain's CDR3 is CASSQELANNEQFF. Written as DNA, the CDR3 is TGTGCCAGCAGCCAAGAATTGGCCAACAATGAGCAGTTCTTC.

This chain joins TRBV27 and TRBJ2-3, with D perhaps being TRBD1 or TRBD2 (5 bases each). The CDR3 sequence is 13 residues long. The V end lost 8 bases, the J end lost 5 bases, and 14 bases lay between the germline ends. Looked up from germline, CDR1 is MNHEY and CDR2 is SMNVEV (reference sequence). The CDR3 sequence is CASHRGVLDTQYF. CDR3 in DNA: TGTGCCAGCCATAGGGGAGTCTTAGATACGCAGTATTTT.

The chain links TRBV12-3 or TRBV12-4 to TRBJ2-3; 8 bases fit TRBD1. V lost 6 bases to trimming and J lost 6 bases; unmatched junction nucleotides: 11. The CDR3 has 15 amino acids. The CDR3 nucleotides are TGTGCCAGCAGCAGCGGACAGGGTCCCCCGGATACGCAGTATTTT. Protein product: CASSSGQGPPDTQYF.

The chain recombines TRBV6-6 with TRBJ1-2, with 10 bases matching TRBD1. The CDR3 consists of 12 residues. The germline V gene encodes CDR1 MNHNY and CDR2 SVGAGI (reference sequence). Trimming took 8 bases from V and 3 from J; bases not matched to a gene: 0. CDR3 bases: TGTGCCAGCGGGACAGGGGACTATGGCTACACCTTC. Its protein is CASGTGDYGYTF.

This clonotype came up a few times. CDR3 residues: CASRPAGDLYEQYV. The CDR3 DNA sequence: TGTGCCAGCAGACCCGCAGGGGATCTCTACGAGCAGTACGTC. The V gene is TRBV28, the J gene TRBJ2-7, with D possibly being TRBD1 (6 bases). V gave up 6 bases and J gave up 3 bases, with 15 bases separating them. Looked up from germline, CDR1 is MDHEN and CDR2 is SYDVKM. The CDR3 is made up of 14 amino acids.

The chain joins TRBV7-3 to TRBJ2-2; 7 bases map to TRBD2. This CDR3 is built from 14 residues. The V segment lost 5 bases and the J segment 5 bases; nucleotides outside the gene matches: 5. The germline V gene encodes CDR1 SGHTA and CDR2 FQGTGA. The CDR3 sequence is CASSIGTTTGELFF. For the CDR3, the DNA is TGTGCCAGCAGCATCGGGACTACTACCGGGGAGCTGTTTTTT.

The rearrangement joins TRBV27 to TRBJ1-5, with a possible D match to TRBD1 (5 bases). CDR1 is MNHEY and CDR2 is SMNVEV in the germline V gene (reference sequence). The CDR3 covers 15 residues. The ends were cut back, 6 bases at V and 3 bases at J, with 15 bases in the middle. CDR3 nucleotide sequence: TGTGCCAGCAGCACCCTCCGGGGGTCCAATCAGCCCCAGCATTTT. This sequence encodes CASSTLRGSNQPQHF.

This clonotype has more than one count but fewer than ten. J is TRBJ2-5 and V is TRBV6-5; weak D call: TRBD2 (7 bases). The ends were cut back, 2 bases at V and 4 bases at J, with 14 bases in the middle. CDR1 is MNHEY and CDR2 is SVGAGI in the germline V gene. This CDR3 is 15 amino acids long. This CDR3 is CASSYLTGGLETQYF. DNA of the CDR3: TGTGCCAGCAGTTACCTGACGGGGGGCTTAGAGACCCAGTACTTC.

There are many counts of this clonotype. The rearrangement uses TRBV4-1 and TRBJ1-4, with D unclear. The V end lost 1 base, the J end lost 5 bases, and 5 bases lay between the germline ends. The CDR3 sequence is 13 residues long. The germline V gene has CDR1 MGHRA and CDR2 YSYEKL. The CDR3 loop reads CASSQGGNEKLFF. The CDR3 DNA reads TGCGCCAGCAGCCAAGGAGGGAATGAAAAACTGTTTTTT.

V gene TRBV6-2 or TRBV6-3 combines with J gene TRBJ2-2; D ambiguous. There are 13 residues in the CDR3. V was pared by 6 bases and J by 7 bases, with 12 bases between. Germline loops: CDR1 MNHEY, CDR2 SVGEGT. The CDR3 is CASSSTLVGELFF. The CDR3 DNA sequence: TGTGCCAGCAGCTCTACCCTCGTCGGGGAGCTGTTTTTT.

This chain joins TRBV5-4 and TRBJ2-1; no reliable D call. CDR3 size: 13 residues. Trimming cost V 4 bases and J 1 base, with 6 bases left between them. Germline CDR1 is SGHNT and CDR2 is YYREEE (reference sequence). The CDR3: CASSGQSYNEQFF. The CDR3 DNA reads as TGTGCCAGCAGCGGCCAGTCCTACAATGAGCAGTTCTTC.

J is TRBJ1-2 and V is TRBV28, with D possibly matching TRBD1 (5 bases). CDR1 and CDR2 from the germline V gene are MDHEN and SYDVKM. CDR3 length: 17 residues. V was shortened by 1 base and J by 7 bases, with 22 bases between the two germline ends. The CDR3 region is CASSLYTRVSGMGGYTF. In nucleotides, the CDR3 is TGTGCCAGCAGTTTATATACTAGAGTTTCAGGGATGGGTGGCTACACCTTC.

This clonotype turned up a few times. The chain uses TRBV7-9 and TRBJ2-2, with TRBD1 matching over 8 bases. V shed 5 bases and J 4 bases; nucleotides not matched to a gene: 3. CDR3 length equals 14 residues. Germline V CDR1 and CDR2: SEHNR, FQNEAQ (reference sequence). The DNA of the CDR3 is TGTGCCAGCAGCCCGGACAGGGCCACCGGGGAGCTGTTTTTT. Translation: CASSPDRATGELFF.

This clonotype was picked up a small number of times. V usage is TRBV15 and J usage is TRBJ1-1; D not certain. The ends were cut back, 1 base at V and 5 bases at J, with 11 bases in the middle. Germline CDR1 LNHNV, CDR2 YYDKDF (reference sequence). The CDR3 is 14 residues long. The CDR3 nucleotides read TGTGCCACCAGCAGAGCCCGGGCGGGGACTGAAGCTTTCTTT. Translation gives CATSRARAGTEAFF.

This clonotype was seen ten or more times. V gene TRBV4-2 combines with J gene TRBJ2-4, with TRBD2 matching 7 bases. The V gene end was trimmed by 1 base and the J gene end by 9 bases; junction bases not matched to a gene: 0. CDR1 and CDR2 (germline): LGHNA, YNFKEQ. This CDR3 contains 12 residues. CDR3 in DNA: TGTGCCAGCAGCCAAGCTAGCGGCATTCAGTACTTC. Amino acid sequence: CASSQASGIQYF.

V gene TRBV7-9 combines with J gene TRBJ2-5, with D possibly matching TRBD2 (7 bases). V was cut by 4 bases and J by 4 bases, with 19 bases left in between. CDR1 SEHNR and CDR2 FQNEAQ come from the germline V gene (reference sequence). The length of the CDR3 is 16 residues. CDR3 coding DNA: TGTGCCAGCAGCTCCAGTGAAGGGGGGGGCGCAGAGACCCAGTACTTC. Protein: CASSSSEGGGAETQYF.

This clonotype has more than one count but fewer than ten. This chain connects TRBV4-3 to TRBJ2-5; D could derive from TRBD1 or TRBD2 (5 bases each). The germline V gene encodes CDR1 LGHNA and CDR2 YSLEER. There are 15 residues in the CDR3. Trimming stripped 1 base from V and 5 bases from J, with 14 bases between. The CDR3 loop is CASSQGVGVRETQYF. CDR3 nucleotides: TGCGCCAGCAGCCAAGGAGTGGGGGTTAGGGAGACCCAGTACTTC.

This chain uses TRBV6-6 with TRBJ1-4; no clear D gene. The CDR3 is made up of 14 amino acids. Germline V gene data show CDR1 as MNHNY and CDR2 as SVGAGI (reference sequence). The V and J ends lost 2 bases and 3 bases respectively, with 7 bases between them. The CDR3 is CASSYPISNEKLFF. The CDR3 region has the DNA TGTGCCAGCAGTTACCCCATATCTAATGAAAAACTGTTTTTT.

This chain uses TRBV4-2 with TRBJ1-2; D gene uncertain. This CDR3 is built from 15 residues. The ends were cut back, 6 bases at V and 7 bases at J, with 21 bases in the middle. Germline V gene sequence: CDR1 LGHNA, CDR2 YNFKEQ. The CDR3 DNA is TGTGCCAGCAGTCCATGGGAGGCGGGAGAGTTTGGCTACACCTTC. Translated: CASSPWEAGEFGYTF.